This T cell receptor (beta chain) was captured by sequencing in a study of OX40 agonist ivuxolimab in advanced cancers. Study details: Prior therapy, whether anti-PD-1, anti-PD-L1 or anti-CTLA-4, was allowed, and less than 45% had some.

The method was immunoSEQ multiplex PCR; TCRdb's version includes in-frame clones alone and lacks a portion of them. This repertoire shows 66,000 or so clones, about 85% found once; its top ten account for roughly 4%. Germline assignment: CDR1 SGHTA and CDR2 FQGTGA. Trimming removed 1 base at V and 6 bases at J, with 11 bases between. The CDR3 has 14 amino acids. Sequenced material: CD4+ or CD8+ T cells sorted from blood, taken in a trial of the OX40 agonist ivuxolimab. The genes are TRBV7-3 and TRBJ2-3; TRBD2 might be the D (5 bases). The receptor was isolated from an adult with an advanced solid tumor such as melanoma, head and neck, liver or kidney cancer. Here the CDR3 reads CASSLSPAADTQYF. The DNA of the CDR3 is TGTGCCAGCAGCTTAAGCCCAGCGGCGGATACGCAGTATTTT.